This T cell receptor beta chain was recorded in a study of blood T cell repertoires in COVID-19. Sequencing was performed with immunoSEQ multiplex PCR; in TCRdb, only in-frame clones are kept and a portion is missing. The sample holds hundreds of thousands of clones, around 85% seen once. Participant age was roughly 18 to 90 years, and participants resided in roughly 25 US areas. V was cut by 3 bases and J by 5 bases, with 7 bases left in between. The CDR3 totals 13 residues. The germline gives CDR1 SGHTA, CDR2 FQGTGA. The TCR sequence derives from a woman aged 45 to 65 in a cohort exposed to, infected with or recovered from COVID-19 (not recorded which). The chain recombines TRBV7-3 with TRBJ2-2; D is undetermined. Sequencing was carried out using PBMCs or T cells enriched from blood (not recorded which). The CDR3, as DNA: TGTGCCAGCAGCTTTTCTCCTACCGGGGAGCTGTTTTTT. Protein product: CASSFSPTGELFF.